This TCR beta chain was captured by sequencing in a study of blood T cells in healthy people across ages. Whole-study results and caveats: In older individuals, TCR beta diversity per million T cells was lower, falling roughly linearly with age. The CMV status of each donor remained undetermined, and this could have confounded shifts in expanded clonotypes.

With a J-beta primer mix and a sample-barcoded 5' primer, a second PCR ran 7 to 11 cycles. Via MiXCR, TCRdb re-called the 5' RACE reads, giving one row per CDR3 protein. The sample records about a million distinct CDR3 sequences, more than 30% being singletons. Roughly 9.5 milliliters of peripheral blood were drawn from each donor into EDTA-treated tubes. This clonotype was detected only a few times. Its antigen is still unknown. The CDR3 covers 12 residues. The V and J ends lost 8 bases and 3 bases respectively, with 10 bases between them. The V and J genes are TRBV12-3 or TRBV12-4 and TRBJ1-1, with D possibly matching TRBD1 (6 bases). The TCR originated in a young man in good health. The source material was blood. Written as DNA, the CDR3 is TGTGCCAGCGTCAGGGGTGACACTGAAGCTTTCTTT. Translation gives CASVRGDTEAFF.